The TCR beta chain under discussion was sequenced for a study of OX40 agonist ivuxolimab in advanced cancers. At the level of the study: Ivuxolimab, an agonist antibody against OX40 (CD134), was given to patients. Patients got intravenous ivuxolimab at 0.01 to 10 mg/kg every 2 weeks. General study findings and limits: Within 6 weeks, CD4+ and CD8+ blood T cells expanded clonally at 0.1 to 3.0 mg/kg.

Germline V gives CDR1 LGHNA, CDR2 YSLEER. The CDR3 has 16 amino acids. V shed 1 base and J shed 5 bases, with 17 bases lying between them. Details on this clone: What it recognizes is unknown.

TCRdb's copy holds only in-frame clones and misses some; the assay was immunoSEQ multiplex PCR. The sample lists about 77,000 clones; just over 90% were seen once. V and J are TRBV4-3 and TRBJ2-5; no clear D. This material consisted of CD4+ or CD8+ T cells sorted from blood, taken in a trial of the OX40 agonist ivuxolimab. The clonotype comes from an adult with an advanced solid tumor such as melanoma, head and neck, liver or kidney cancer. CDR3 residues: CASSQGQLPSYETQYF. The CDR3 coding sequence is TGCGCCAGCAGCCAAGGGCAGCTTCCCTCGTATGAGACCCAGTACTTC.